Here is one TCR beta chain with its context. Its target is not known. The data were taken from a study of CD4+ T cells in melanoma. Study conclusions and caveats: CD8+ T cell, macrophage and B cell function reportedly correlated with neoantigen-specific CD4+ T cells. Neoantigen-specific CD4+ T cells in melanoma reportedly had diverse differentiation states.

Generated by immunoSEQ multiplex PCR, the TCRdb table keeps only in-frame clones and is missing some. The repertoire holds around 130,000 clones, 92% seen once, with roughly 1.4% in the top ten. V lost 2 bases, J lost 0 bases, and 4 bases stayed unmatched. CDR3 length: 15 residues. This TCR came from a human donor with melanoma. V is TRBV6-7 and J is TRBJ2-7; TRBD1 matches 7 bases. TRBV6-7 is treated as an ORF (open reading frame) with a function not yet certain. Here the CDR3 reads CASSYDRESSYEQYF. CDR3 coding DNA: TGTGCCAGCAGTTACGACAGGGAAAGCTCCTACGAGCAGTACTTC.